This T cell receptor (beta chain) was documented in a study of identical twins. Findings of the study overall: Cross-sectional statistical analysis, not tracking of the same donors, underpinned the conclusions.

In the case of this clonotype: Its antigen is unidentified.

TCRdb fed the 5' RACE reads into MiXCR, producing one record per CDR3 protein. The sample carries around 1.7 million distinct CDR3 sequences, 32% recorded once. The CDR3 spans 14 residues. Germline CDR1 is MGHDK and CDR2 is SYGVNS. V lost 4 bases to trimming and J lost 6 bases, with 13 bases between them. The receptor was derived from a newborn girl in good health. Sequencing used cord blood. The chain couples TRBV25-1 to TRBJ2-1; D not resolved. The CDR3 coding sequence is TGTGCCAGCAGTGGGCTCATATTGGGCAATGAGCAGTTCTTC. Encoded protein: CASSGLILGNEQFF.